This T cell receptor (beta chain) is from a study of response to subunit inactivated influenza vaccine. The V segment lost 7 bases and the J segment 7 bases; nucleotides outside the gene matches: 11. CDR3 length equals 15 residues. Germline CDR1 reads LNHNV; CDR2 reads YYDKDF (reference sequence). TCRdb passed the RT-PCR reads through MiXCR, listing each CDR3 protein once. The sample lists roughly 500,000 distinct CDR3 sequences; approximately 15% were seen once. Concerning this clonotype itself: No antigen is known for it.

Study-wide findings and caveats: With each seasonal influenza vaccination, the authors suggested, few new T cells are recruited.

The source was CD4+ T cells sorted from PBMCs, collected less than 25 months after vaccination. This clonotype was sampled from a man between 50 and 69 years old who received an inactivated influenza vaccine. This rearrangement joins TRBV15 to TRBJ2-1; TRBD2 matches 9 bases. The CDR3 DNA sequence: TGTGCCACCACCCCCCGGGCGGGGGGGCGGAATGAGCAGTTCTTC. Translated: CATTPRAGGRNEQFF.